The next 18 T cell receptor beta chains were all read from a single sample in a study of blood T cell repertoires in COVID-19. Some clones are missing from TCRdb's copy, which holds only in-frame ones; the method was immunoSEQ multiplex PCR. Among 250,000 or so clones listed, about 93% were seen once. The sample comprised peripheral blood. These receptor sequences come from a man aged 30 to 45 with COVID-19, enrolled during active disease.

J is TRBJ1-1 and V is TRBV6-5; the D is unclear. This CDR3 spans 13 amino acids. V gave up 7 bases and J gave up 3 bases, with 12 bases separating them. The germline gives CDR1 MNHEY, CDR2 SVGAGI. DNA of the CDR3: TGTGCCAGCAAGCGGCAGCCGGACACTGAAGCTTTCTTT. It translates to CASKRQPDTEAFF.

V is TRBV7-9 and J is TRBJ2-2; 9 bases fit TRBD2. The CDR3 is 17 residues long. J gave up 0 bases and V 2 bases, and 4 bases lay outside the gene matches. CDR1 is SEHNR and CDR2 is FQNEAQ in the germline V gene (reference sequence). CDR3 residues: CASSLRSGGTNTGELFF. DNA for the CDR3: TGTGCCAGCAGCTTAAGAAGCGGGGGGACGAACACCGGGGAGCTGTTTTTT.

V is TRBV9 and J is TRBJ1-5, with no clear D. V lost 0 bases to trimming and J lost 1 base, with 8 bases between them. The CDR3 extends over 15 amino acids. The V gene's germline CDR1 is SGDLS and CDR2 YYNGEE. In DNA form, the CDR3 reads TGTGCCAGCAGCGTAGGATCGGGAAGCAATCAGCCCCAGCATTTT. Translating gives CASSVGSGSNQPQHF.

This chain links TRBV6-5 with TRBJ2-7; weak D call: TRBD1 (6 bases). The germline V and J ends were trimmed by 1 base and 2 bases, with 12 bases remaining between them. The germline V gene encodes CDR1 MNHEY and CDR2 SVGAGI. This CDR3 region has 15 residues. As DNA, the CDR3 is TGTGCCAGCAGTTACTACCCCGGACAGACCTACGAGCAGTACTTC. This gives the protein CASSYYPGQTYEQYF.

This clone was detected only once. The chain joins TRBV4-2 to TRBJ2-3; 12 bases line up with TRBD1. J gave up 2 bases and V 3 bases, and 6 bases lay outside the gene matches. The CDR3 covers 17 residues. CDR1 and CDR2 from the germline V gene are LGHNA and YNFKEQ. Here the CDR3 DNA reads TGTGCCAGCAGCCAGGGGACAGGGGGCTTCGACACAGATACGCAGTATTTT. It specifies CASSQGTGGFDTDTQYF.

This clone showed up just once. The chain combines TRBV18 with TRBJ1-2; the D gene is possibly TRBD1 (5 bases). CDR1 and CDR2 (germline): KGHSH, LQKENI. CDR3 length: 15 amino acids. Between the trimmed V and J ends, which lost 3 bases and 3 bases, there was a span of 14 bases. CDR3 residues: CASSPTDRGYYGYTF. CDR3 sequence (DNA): TGTGCCAGCTCACCGACGGATAGGGGCTACTATGGCTACACCTTC.

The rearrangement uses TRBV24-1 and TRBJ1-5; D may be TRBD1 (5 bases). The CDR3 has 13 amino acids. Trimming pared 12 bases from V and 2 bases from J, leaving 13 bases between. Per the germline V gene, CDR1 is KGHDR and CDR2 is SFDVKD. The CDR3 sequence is CASQGGGNQPQHF. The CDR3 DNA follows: TGTGCCTCCCAGGGTGGTGGCAATCAGCCCCAGCATTTT.

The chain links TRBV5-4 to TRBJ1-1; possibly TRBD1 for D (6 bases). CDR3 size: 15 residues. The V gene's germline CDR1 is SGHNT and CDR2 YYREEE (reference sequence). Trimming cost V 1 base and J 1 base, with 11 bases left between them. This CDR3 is CASSLSRGGNTEAFF. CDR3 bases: TGTGCCAGCAGCTTGTCCAGGGGTGGGAACACTGAAGCTTTCTTT.

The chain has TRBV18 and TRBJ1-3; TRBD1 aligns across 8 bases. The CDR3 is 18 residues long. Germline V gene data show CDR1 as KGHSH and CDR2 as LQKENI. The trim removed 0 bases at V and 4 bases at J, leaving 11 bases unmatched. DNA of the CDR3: TGTGCCAGCTCACCACCTGGTCTTCAGGGGGCAGAGGGAAACACCATATATTTT. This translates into CASSPPGLQGAEGNTIYF.

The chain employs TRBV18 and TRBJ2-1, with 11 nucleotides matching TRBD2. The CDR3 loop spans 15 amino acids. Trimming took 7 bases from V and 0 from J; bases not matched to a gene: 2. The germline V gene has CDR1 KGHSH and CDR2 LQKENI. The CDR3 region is CASFGTSGSYNEQFF. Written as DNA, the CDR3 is TGTGCCAGCTTCGGGACTAGCGGCTCCTACAATGAGCAGTTCTTC.

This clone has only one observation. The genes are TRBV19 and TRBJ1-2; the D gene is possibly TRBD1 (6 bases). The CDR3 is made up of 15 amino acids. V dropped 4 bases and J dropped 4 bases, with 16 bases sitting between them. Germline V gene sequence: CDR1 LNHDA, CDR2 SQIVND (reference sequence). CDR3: CASSKIRGQGYGYTF. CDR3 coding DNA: TGTGCCAGTAGTAAGATCAGGGGTCAGGGCTATGGCTACACCTTC.

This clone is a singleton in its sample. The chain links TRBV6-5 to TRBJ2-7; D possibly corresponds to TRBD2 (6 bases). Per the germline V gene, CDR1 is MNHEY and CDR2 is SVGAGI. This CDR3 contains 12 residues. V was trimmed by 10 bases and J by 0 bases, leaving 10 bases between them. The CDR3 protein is CATGDFSYEQYF. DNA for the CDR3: TGTGCCACGGGAGATTTCTCCTACGAGCAGTACTTC.

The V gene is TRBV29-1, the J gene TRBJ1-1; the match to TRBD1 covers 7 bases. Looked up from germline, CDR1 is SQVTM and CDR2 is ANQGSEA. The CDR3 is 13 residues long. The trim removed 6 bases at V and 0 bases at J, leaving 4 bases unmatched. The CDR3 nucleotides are TGCAGCGTCGCGACAGGGCTGAACACTGAAGCTTTCTTT. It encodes CSVATGLNTEAFF.

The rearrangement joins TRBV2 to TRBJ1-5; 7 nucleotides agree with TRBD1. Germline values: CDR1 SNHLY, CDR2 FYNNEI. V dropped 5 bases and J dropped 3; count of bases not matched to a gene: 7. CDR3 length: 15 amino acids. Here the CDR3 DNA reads TGTGCCAGCAGTCCGAACAGGGGAATCAATCAGCCCCAGCATTTT. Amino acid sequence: CASSPNRGINQPQHF.

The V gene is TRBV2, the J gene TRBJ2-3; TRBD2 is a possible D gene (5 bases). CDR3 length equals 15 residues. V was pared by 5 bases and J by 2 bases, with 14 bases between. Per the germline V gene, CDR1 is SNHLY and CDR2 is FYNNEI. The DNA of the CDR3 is TGTGCCAGCAGTTCGGGTGAGGGCTACACAGATACGCAGTATTTT. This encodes CASSSGEGYTDTQYF.

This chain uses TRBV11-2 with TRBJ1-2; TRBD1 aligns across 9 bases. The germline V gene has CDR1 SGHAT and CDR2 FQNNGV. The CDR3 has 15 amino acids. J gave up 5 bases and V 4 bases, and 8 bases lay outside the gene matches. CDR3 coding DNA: TGTGCCAGCAGCTCATCCGGACAGGGGAGGTATGGCTACACCTTC. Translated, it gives CASSSSGQGRYGYTF.

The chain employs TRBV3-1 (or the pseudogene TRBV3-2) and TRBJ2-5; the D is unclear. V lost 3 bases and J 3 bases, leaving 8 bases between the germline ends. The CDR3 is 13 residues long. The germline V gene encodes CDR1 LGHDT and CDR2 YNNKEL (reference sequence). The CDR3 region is CASSHQQKETQYF. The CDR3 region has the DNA TGTGCCAGCAGCCACCAACAGAAAGAGACCCAGTACTTC.

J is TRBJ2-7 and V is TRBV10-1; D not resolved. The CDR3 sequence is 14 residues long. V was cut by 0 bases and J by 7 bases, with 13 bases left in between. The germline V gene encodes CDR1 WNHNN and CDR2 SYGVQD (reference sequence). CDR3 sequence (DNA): TGCGCCAGCAGTGAGTCGTCCGTCCCGTCTGAGCAGTACTTC. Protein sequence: CASSESSVPSEQYF.